What follows describes a single T cell receptor (beta chain). Its antigen is currently unknown. From germline, CDR1 is SGHTA and CDR2 FQGNSA. J was trimmed by 1 base and V by 6 bases; bases with no gene match: 10. The CDR3 has 16 amino acids. These data are taken from a study of cytomegalovirus exposure and HLA in healthy donors. Study-wide points: Available immune exposure information was restricted to CMV serostatus only.

A multiplex PCR was run with 60 Vbeta primers and 13 Jbeta primers. The table came from immunoSEQ multiplex PCR; TCRdb's copy has only in-frame clones and leaves some out. The table lists roughly 78,000 clones. The sequencing input was PBMCs. This chain uses TRBV7-2 with TRBJ2-5; 8 bases align to TRBD2. The sequence derives from a man aged 40-55 years in good health and CMV-seronegative. CDR3 in amino acids: CASSLRVAGTQETQYF. The CDR3 DNA sequence: TGTGCCAGCAGTCTGAGGGTAGCGGGGACCCAAGAGACCCAGTACTTC. The full variable domain, completed using reference TRBV7-2 and TRBJ2-5, is GAGVSQSPSNKVTEKGKDVELRCDPISGHTALYWYRQSLGQGLEFLIYFQGNSAPDKSGLPSDRFSAERTGGSVSTLTIQRTQQEDSAVYLCASSLRVAGTQETQYFGPGTRLLVL.